What follows are 7 T cell receptor beta chains derived from one specimen sequenced in a study of blood T cell repertoires in COVID-19. Measured with immunoSEQ multiplex PCR; TCRdb has only the in-frame clones, and not every one. The sample lists approximately 76,000 clones, over 75% occurring once. Sequenced input: peripheral blood. These receptors were obtained from a human donor in a cohort sampled during active COVID-19.

This clone has just a few counts. V usage is TRBV4-1 and J usage is TRBJ2-1, with a tentative D call TRBD2 (5 bases). Trimming removed 0 bases at V and 12 bases at J, with 12 bases between. The CDR3 loop spans 13 amino acids. Germline V gene sequence: CDR1 MGHRA, CDR2 YSYEKL. In DNA, the CDR3 is TGCGCCAGCAGCCAAGATCCCTCGAGGGTGCAGTTCTTC. It yields the protein CASSQDPSRVQFF.

V usage is TRBV6-6 and J usage is TRBJ1-5; 7 bases are a match to TRBD1. The CDR3 loop spans 14 amino acids. Germline assignment: CDR1 MNHNY and CDR2 SVGAGI (reference sequence). Losses at the gene ends were 7 bases for V and 0 bases for J; bases not matched to a gene: 3. In DNA form, the CDR3 reads TGTGCCAGCATCGACAGGGTTAGCAATCAGCCCCAGCATTTT. The encoded protein is CASIDRVSNQPQHF.

This rearrangement joins TRBV19 to TRBJ2-7; 7 positions match TRBD2. Trimming took 5 bases from V and 6 from J; bases not matched to a gene: 4. The CDR3 covers 12 residues. The germline CDR1 and CDR2 sequences are LNHDA and SQIVND (reference sequence). The CDR3 sequence: CASSPRGGEQYF. The CDR3 region has the DNA TGTGCCAGTAGTCCCCGCGGGGGCGAGCAGTACTTC. Full variable domain (remainder filled in from reference TRBV19 and TRBJ2-7): DGGITQSPKYLFRKEGQNVTLSCEQNLNHDAMYWYRQDPGQGLRLIYYSQIVNDFQKGDIAEGYSVSREKKESFPLTVTSAQKNPTAFYLCASSPRGGEQYFGPGTRLTVT.

The table lists this clone with a count of one. The chain combines TRBV7-3 with TRBJ1-2; 7 positions agree with TRBD1. CDR3 length: 13 residues. The J segment lost 3 bases and the V segment lost 4 bases, leaving 2 bases of the junction unmatched. Germline CDR1 is SGHTA and CDR2 is FQGTGA. The CDR3 nucleotides read TGTGCCAGCAGCTCTGGACAGGACTATGGCTACACCTTC. Amino acids: CASSSGQDYGYTF.

This chain uses TRBV11-3 with TRBJ2-3; weak D call: TRBD1 (5 bases). Trimming cost V 3 bases and J 5 bases, with 9 bases left between them. Per germline, CDR1 SGHNT and CDR2 YENEEA. CDR3 length equals 13 residues. The CDR3 DNA sequence: TGTGCCAGCAGCTTCCCCACAGGAGATACGCAGTATTTT. It is translated as CASSFPTGDTQYF.

CDR3 DNA: TGCGCCAGCAGCCCGATAACAGGGCAGAACACTGAAGCTTTCTTT. Protein: CASSPITGQNTEAFF. The chain is built from TRBV4-1 and TRBJ1-1; maybe TRBD1 (6 bases). Germline-derived CDR1 and CDR2 are MGHRA and YSYEKL. This CDR3 is built from 15 residues. The V end lost 4 bases, the J end lost 1 base, and 13 bases lay between the germline ends.

The genes are TRBV5-1 and TRBJ1-2; TRBD1 is a possible D gene (5 bases). CDR3 size: 15 residues. Trimming shortened V by 0 bases and J by 1 base, and 10 bases separated the two germline ends. Looked up from germline, CDR1 is SGHRS and CDR2 is YFSETQ. The CDR3 reads CASSLGGPGNYGYTF. CDR3 bases: TGCGCCAGCAGCTTGGGGGGCCCGGGTAACTATGGCTACACCTTC. Full variable domain (outside the CDR3, taken from reference TRBV5-1 and TRBJ1-2): KAGVTQTPRYLIKTRGQQVTLSCSPISGHRSVSWYQQTPGQGLQFLFEYFSETQRNKGNFPGRFSGRQFSNSRSEMNVSTLELGDSALYLCASSLGGPGNYGYTFGSGTRLTVV.